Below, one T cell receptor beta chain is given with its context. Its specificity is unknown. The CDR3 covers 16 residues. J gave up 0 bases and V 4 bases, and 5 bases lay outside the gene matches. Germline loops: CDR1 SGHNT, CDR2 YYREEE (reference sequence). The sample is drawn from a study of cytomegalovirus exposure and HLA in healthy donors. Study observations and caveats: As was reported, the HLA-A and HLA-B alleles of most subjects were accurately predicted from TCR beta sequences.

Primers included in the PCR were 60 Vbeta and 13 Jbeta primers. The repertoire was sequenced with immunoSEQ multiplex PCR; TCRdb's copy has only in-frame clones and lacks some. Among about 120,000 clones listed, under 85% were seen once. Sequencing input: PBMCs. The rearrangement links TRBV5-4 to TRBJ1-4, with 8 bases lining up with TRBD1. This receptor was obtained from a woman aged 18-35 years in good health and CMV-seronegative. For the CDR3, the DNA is TGTGCCAGCAGCGTGGACAGGGCGGCAACTAATGAAAAACTGTTTTTT. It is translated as CASSVDRAATNEKLFF.